This is a list of T cell receptor beta chains from one sample in a study of shared clonotypes between healthy human individuals. Clones were read by immunoSEQ multiplex PCR, and TCRdb kept only the in-frame ones, dropping some. The sample consists of under 300,000 clones, about 65% of them appearing once. The sample consisted of memory CD4+ T cells sorted from blood. Source of these receptors: a man under 40 in good health. The CDR3 runs from the conserved cysteine through the conserved F or W. A D gene is named only where the DNA matches it firmly. Clone size, where shown, is once, few, many, or a class for clones that have expanded.

size: -; D: -; V: TRBV7-2; J: TRBJ2-1; CDR3: CASSLGGEQFF; DNA: TGTGCCAGCAGCTTGGGAGGTGAGCAGTTCTTC
size: once; D: -; V: TRBV19; J: TRBJ2-7; CDR3: CASSISTNEQYF; DNA: TGTGCCAGTAGTATCTCAACAAACGAGCAGTACTTC
size: -; D: TRBD1; V: TRBV19; J: TRBJ1-5; CDR3: CASSSRGHGQPQHF; DNA: TGTGCCAGTAGTAGCAGGGGGCATGGTCAGCCCCAGCATTTT
size: many; D: -; V: TRBV2; J: TRBJ1-1; CDR3: CASSERGPGSEAFF; DNA: TGTGCCAGCAGTGAAAGGGGTCCAGGGTCTGAAGCTTTCTTT
size: -; D: -; V: TRBV28; J: TRBJ2-7; CDR3: CASSFMSYEQYF; DNA: TGTGCCAGCAGTTTTATGAGTTACGAGCAGTACTTC
size: few; D: TRBD1; V: TRBV11-2; J: TRBJ2-7; CDR3: CASTRDRDVLEQYF; DNA: TGTGCCAGCACCCGGGACAGGGACGTGCTCGAGCAGTACTTC
size: -; D: -; V: TRBV5-1; J: TRBJ2-3; CDR3: CASSATTDTQYF; DNA: TGCGCCAGCAGCGCGACCACAGATACGCAGTATTTT
size: -; D: TRBD2; V: TRBV7-8; J: TRBJ2-1; CDR3: CASSSLAGAGINEQFF; DNA: TGTGCCAGCAGCTCCTTGGCGGGAGCGGGTATCAATGAGCAGTTCTTC
size: -; D: -; V: TRBV7-2; J: TRBJ1-1; CDR3: CASSLEFLALSPAFF; DNA: TGTGCCAGCAGCTTAGAATTTTTGGCCTTATCGCCGGCTTTCTTT
size: -; D: -; V: TRBV7-2; J: TRBJ2-3; CDR3: CASSQLALHTDTQYF; DNA: TGTGCCAGCAGCCAGCTAGCGTTACACACAGATACGCAGTATTTT
size: few; D: -; V: TRBV29-1; J: TRBJ2-1; CDR3: CSGGDWNNEQFF; DNA: TGCAGCGGGGGGGACTGGAACAATGAGCAGTTCTTC
size: -; D: TRBD1; V: TRBV5-1; J: TRBJ2-1; CDR3: CASSILPGQGTYNEQFF; DNA: TGCGCCAGCAGCATACTGCCGGGACAGGGAACATACAATGAGCAGTTCTTC
size: -; D: TRBD2; V: TRBV13; J: TRBJ2-7; CDR3: CASSFPSSGTSRYEQYF; DNA: TGTGCCAGCAGCTTTCCCTCCTCCGGGACTAGCCGCTACGAGCAGTACTTC
size: -; D: -; V: TRBV28; J: TRBJ1-1; CDR3: CASSLGGNRATEAFF; DNA: TGTGCCAGCAGTTTGGGGGGTAACAGAGCGACTGAAGCTTTCTTT
size: few; D: -; V: TRBV29-1; J: TRBJ2-1; CDR3: CSVDRFSYNEQFF; DNA: TGCAGCGTTGATAGGTTCTCCTACAATGAGCAGTTCTTC
size: medium-sized; D: -; V: TRBV18; J: TRBJ1-5; CDR3: CASSPLSENQPQHF; DNA: TGTGCCAGCTCACCATTGTCAGAAAATCAGCCCCAGCATTTT
size: -; D: TRBD1; V: TRBV5-1; J: TRBJ1-4; CDR3: CASSQDPGQSNEKLFF; DNA: TGCGCCAGCAGCCAAGATCCGGGACAGTCAAATGAAAAACTGTTTTTT
size: -; D: -; V: TRBV19; J: TRBJ2-3; CDR3: CASGTSDTQYF; DNA: TGTGCCAGTGGGACTTCAGATACGCAGTATTTT
size: -; D: TRBD1; V: TRBV19; J: TRBJ2-1; CDR3: CASSGGQGSYNEQFF; DNA: TGTGCCAGTAGTGGGGGACAGGGCTCCTACAATGAGCAGTTCTTC
size: many; D: -; V: TRBV7-9; J: TRBJ2-5; CDR3: CASSVGGTVETQYF; DNA: TGTGCCAGCAGCGTAGGCGGGACAGTGGAGACCCAGTACTTC
size: -; D: -; V: TRBV19; J: TRBJ2-2; CDR3: CASVGVRSTGELFF; DNA: TGTGCCAGTGTAGGGGTACGCTCCACCGGGGAGCTGTTTTTT
size: -; D: TRBD2; V: TRBV7-2; J: TRBJ2-3; CDR3: CASSLRPGLAGVRDTQYF; DNA: TGTGCCAGCAGTTTACGACCGGGACTAGCGGGAGTTCGCGATACGCAGTATTTT
size: -; D: TRBD2; V: TRBV6-1; J: TRBJ2-7; CDR3: CASSGGGLAPYEQYF; DNA: TGTGCCAGCAGTGGGGGGGGACTAGCTCCTTACGAGCAGTACTTC
size: -; D: -; V: TRBV6-1; J: TRBJ2-1; CDR3: CASSEGLAGRNEQFF; DNA: TGTGCCAGCAGTGAGGGGTTGGCGGGAAGGAATGAGCAGTTCTTC
size: -; D: TRBD1; V: TRBV19; J: TRBJ1-2; CDR3: CASSDRGYGYTF; DNA: TGTGCCAGTAGTGACAGGGGATATGGCTACACCTTC
size: -; D: TRBD1; V: TRBV5-1; J: TRBJ2-7; CDR3: CASRDPGQGLSYEQYF; DNA: TGCGCCAGCAGGGATCCGGGACAGGGGTTATCCTACGAGCAGTACTTC